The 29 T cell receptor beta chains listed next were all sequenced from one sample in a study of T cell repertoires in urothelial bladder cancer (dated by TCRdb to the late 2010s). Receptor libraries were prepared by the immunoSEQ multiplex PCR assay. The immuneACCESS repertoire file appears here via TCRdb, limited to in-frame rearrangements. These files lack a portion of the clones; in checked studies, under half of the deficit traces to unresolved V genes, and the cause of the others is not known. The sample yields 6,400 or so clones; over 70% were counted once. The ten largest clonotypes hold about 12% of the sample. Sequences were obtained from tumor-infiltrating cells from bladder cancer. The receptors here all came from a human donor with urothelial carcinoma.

CDR3 sequence reads: CASSSGQINSPLHF. CDR3 sequence (DNA): TGTGCCAGCAGCTCGGGACAGATTAATTCACCCCTCCACTTT. The J gene is TRBJ1-6, the V gene TRBV7-9, with 7 nucleotides matching TRBD1. This CDR3 has 14 amino acids. Losses at the gene ends were 4 bases for V and 6 bases for J; bases not matched to a gene: 3. CDR1 is SEHNR, CDR2 FQNEAQ, per germline (reference sequence).

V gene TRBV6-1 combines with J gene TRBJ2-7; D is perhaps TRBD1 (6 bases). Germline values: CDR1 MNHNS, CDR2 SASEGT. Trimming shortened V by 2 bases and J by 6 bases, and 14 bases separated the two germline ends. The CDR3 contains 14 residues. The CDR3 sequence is CASSEQGRPSEQYF. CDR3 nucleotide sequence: TGTGCCAGCAGTGAACAGGGGCGCCCCTCCGAGCAGTACTTC.

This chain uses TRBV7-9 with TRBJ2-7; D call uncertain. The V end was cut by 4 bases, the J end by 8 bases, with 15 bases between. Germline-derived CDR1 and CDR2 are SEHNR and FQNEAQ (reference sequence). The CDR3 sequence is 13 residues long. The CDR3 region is CASSYSDLTQQYF. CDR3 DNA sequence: TGTGCCAGCAGCTACTCTGACCTAACCCAGCAGTACTTC.

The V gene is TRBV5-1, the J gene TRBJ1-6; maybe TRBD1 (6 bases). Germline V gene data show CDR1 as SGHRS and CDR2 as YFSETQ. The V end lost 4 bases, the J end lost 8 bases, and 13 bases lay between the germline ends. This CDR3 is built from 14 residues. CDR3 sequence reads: CASSSGQLDSPLHF. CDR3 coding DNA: TGCGCCAGCAGCAGCGGACAGCTAGATTCACCCCTCCACTTT. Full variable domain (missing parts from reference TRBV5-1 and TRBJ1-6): KAGVTQTPRYLIKTRGQQVTLSCSPISGHRSVSWYQQTPGQGLQFLFEYFSETQRNKGNFPGRFSGRQFSNSRSEMNVSTLELGDSALYLCASSSGQLDSPLHFGNGTRLTVT.

The CDR3 bases are TGTGCCAGCAGCGGCCAAACGAACACTGAAGCTTTCTTT. It specifies CASSGQTNTEAFF. V and J are TRBV7-9 and TRBJ1-1; D is undetermined. Germline V gene lookup returns CDR1 SEHNR and CDR2 FQNEAQ (reference sequence). Trimming left V 5 bases short and J 1 base short, with 8 bases between. CDR3 size: 13 residues.

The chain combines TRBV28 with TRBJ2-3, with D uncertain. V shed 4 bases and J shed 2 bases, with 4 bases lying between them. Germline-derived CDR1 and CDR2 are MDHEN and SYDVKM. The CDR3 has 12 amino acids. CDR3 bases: TGTGCCAGCAGTTCTTACACAGATACGCAGTATTTT. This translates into CASSSYTDTQYF.

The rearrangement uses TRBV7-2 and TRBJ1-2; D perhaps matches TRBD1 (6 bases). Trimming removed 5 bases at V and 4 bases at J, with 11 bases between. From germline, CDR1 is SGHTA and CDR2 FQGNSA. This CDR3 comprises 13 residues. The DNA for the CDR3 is TGTGCCAGCAGCCAGGACAGAGTCTATGGCTACACCTTC. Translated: CASSQDRVYGYTF.

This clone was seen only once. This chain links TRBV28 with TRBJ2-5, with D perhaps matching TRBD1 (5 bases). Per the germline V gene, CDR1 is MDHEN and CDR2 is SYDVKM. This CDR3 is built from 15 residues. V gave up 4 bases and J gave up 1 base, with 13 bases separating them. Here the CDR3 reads CASSSPQVVQETQYF. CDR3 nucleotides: TGTGCCAGCAGTTCACCACAGGTTGTCCAAGAGACCCAGTACTTC.

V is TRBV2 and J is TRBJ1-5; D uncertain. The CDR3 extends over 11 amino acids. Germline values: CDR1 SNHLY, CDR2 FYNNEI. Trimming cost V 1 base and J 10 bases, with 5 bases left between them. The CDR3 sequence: CASSEGAPQHF. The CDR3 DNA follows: TGTGCCAGCAGTGAAGGCGCTCCCCAGCATTTT.

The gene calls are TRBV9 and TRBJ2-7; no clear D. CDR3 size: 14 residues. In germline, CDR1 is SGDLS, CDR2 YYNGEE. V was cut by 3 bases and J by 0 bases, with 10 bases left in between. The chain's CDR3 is CASSASLSSYEQYF. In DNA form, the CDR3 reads TGTGCCAGCAGCGCCAGCCTTAGCTCCTACGAGCAGTACTTC.

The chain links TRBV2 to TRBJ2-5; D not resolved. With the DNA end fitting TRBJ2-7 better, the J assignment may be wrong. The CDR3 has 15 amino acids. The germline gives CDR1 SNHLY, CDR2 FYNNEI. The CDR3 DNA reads TGTGCCAGCAGTGGAGCAGTCCGATCCACCTACGAGCAGTACTTC. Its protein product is CASSGAVRSTYEQYF.

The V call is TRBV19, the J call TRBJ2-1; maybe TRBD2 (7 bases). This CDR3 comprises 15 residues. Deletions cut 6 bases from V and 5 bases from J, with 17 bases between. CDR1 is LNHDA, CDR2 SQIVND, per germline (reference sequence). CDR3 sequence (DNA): TGTGCCAGTAGGCCGAGGGGGAGGGGGGACAATGAGCAGTTCTTC. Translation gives CASRPRGRGDNEQFF.

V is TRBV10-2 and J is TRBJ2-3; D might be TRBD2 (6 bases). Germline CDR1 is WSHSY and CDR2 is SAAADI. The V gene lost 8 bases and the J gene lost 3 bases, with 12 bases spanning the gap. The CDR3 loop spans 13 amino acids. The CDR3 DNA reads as TGCGCCAGCGGAACCCTAGCGACAGATACGCAGTATTTT. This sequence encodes CASGTLATDTQYF.

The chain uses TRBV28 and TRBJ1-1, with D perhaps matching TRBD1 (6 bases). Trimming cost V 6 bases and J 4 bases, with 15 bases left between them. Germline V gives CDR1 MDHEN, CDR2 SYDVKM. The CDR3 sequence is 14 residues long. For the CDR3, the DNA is TGTGCCAGCAGCCCAGGACAGTTTCTCACTGAAGCTTTCTTT. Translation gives CASSPGQFLTEAFF.

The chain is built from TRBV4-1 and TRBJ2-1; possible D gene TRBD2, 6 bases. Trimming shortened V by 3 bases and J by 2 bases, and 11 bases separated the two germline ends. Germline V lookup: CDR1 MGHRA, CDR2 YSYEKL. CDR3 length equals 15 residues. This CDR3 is CASSQGTLTYNEQFF. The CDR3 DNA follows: TGCGCCAGCAGCCAGGGGACTTTAACCTACAATGAGCAGTTCTTC.

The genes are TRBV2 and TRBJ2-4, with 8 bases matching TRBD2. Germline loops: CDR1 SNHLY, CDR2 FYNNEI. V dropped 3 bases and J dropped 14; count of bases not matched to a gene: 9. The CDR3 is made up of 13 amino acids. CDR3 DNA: TGTGCCAGCAGTGAGGCCGGGGGGGGACTTAAGTACTTC. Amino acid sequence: CASSEAGGGLKYF.

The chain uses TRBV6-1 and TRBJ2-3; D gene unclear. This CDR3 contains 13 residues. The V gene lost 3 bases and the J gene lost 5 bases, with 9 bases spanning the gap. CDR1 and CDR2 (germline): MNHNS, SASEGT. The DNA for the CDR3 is TGTGCCAGCAGTGATCGCTGGGTAGATACGCAGTATTTT. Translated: CASSDRWVDTQYF.

Written as DNA, the CDR3 is TGTGCCAGTAGACAGGGGATCACGTCCTATGGCTACACCTTC. Translating it yields CASRQGITSYGYTF. The chain joins TRBV7-2 to TRBJ1-2; TRBD1 agrees at 8 bases. CDR3 size: 14 residues. The germline V gene encodes CDR1 SGHTA and CDR2 FQGNSA. The junction had 10 bases not matched to a gene; V was cut back by 9 bases and J by 4 bases.

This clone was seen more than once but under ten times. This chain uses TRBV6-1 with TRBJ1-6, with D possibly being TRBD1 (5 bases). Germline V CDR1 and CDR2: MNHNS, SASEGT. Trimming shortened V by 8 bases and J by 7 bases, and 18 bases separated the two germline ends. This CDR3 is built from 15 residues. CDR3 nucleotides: TGTGCCAGCCTAACCTGGGACTCCAAAAATTCACCCCTCCACTTT. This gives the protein CASLTWDSKNSPLHF.

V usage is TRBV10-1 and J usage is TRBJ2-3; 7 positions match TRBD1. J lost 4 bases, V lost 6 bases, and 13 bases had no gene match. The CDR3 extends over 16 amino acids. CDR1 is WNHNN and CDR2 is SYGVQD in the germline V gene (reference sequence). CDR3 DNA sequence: TGCGCCAGCAGGAGAGGCAGGGGGATTAGATCAGATACGCAGTATTTT. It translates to CASRRGRGIRSDTQYF.

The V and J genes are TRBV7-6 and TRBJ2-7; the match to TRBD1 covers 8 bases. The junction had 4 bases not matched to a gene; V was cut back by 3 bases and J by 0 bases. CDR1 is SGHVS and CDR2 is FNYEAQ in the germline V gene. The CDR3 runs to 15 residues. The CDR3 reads CASSFLTGVSYEQYF. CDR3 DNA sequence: TGTGCCAGCAGCTTTCTGACAGGGGTCTCCTACGAGCAGTACTTC. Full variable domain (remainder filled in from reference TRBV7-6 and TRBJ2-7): GAGVSQSPRYKVTKRGQDVALRCDPISGHVSLYWYRQALGQGPEFLTYFNYEAQQDKSGLPNDRFSAERPEGSISTLTIQRTEQRDSAMYRCASSFLTGVSYEQYFGPGTRLTVT.

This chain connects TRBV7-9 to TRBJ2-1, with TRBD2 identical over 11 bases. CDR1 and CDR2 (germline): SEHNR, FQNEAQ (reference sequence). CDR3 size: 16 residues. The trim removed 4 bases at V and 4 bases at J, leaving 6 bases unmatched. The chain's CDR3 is CASSSPGLADYNEQFF. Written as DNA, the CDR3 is TGTGCCAGCAGCTCCCCGGGACTAGCGGATTACAATGAGCAGTTCTTC.

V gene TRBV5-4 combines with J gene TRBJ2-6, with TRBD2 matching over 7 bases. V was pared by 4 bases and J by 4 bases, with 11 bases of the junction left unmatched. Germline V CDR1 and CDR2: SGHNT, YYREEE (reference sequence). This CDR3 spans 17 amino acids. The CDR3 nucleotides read TGTGCCAGCAGCCCATACCCAGCGGGGACGGGGGCCAACGTCCTGACTTTC. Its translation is CASSPYPAGTGANVLTF. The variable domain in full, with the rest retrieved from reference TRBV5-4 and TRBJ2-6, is ETGVTQSPTHLIKTRGQQVTLRCSSQSGHNTVSWYQQALGQGPQFIFQYYREEENGRGNFPPRFSGLQFPNYSSELNVNALELDDSALYLCASSPYPAGTGANVLTFGAGSRLTVL.

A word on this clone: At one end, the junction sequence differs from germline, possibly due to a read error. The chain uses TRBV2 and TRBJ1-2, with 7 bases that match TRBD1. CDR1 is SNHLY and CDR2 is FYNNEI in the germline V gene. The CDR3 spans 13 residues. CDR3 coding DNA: TGTGCCAGCAGTGAAGTATCCGCGACAGGGTTGTTCTTC. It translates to CASSEVSATGLFF.

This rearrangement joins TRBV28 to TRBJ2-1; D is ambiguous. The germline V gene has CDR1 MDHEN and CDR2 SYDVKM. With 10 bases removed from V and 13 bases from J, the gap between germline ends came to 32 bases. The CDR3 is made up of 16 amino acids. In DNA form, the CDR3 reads TGTGCCACAGTTAGTCGGGTTCAGCGACATAACCAGCATCAGTTCTTC. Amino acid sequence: CATVSRVQRHNQHQFF.

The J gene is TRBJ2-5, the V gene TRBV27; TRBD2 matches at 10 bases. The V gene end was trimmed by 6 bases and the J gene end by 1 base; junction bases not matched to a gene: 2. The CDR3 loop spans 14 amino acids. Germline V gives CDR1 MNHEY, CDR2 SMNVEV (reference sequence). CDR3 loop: CASRLAGIQETQYF. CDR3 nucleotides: TGTGCCAGCAGACTAGCGGGGATCCAAGAGACCCAGTACTTC.

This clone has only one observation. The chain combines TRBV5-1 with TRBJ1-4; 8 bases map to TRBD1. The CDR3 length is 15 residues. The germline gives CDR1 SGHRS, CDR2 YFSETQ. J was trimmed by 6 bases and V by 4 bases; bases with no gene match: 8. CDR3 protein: CASSTGQGGDEKLFF. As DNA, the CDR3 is TGCGCCAGCAGCACCGGACAGGGTGGGGATGAAAAACTGTTTTTT.

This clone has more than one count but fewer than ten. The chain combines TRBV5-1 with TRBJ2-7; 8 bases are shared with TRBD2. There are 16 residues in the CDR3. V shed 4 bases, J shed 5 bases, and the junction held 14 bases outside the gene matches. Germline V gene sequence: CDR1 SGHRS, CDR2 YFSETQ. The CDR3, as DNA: TGCGCCAGCAGCACGCAGGTCGCGGGGGGCTCGCACGAGCAGTACTTC. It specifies CASSTQVAGGSHEQYF.

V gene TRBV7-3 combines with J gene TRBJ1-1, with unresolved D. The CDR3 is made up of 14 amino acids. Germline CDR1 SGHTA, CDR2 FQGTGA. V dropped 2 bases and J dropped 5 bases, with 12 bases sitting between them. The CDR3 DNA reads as TGTGCCAGCAGCTTATTTCCGGGGAGTACTGAAGCTTTCTTT. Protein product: CASSLFPGSTEAFF.